The 21 T cell receptor beta chains given below trace back to one sample, sequenced in a study of radiation and T cells in renal cell carcinoma. Some clones are missing from TCRdb's copy, which holds only in-frame ones; the method was immunoSEQ multiplex PCR. Counted here are 130,000 to 150,000 clones, nearly 90% occurring once; the ten biggest clones make up around 12%. Regarding time point: baseline pretreatment blood. The treatment was: 15 Gy SBRT to primary tumor, nephrectomy 4 weeks later. The specimen comprised blood, sampled from a patient whose treatment included radiotherapy and nephrectomy. These receptors were taken from a woman in her 50s with renal cell carcinoma.

V usage is TRBV13 and J usage is TRBJ1-1; D unclear. CDR3 length equals 14 residues. Germline V CDR1 and CDR2: PRHDT, FYEKMQ (reference sequence). Trimming pared 5 bases from V and 0 bases from J, leaving 10 bases between. CDR3 sequence: CASSHRRVNTEAFF. The CDR3 DNA sequence: TGTGCCAGCAGCCACCGAAGAGTGAACACTGAAGCTTTCTTT.

This clone was recorded once. The chain carries TRBV4-2 and TRBJ2-7, with 7 bases lining up with TRBD2. This CDR3 spans 14 amino acids. Germline V gene sequence: CDR1 LGHNA, CDR2 YNFKEQ. The trim removed 0 bases at V and 7 bases at J, leaving 6 bases unmatched. CDR3 amino acids: CASSQESSRGEQYF. DNA for the CDR3: TGTGCCAGCAGCCAAGAATCCTCGCGGGGGGAGCAGTACTTC.

This clone was seen only once. This chain uses TRBV18 with TRBJ2-6, with D hard to call. The V end was cut by 6 bases, the J end by 2 bases, with 17 bases between. The CDR3 is 17 amino acids. Germline CDR1 reads KGHSH; CDR2 reads LQKENI. CDR3 sequence reads: CASSLGSLLTGANVLTF. CDR3 nucleotide sequence: TGTGCCAGCTCCCTCGGGTCCCTACTCACTGGGGCCAACGTCCTGACTTTC.

The chain joins TRBV6-4 to TRBJ1-2; 10 bases match TRBD1. Germline V gene sequence: CDR1 MRHNA, CDR2 SNTAGT. V was clipped by 8 bases and J by 1 base; unmatched bases: 7. The CDR3 is 15 amino acids. The chain's CDR3 is CASRGTGAGNYGYTF. The DNA for the CDR3 is TGTGCCAGCCGCGGGACAGGGGCCGGTAACTATGGCTACACCTTC.

The chain carries TRBV7-2 and TRBJ2-2; the D is unclear. The CDR3 extends over 16 amino acids. Trimming removed 7 bases from V and 0 bases from J, with 15 bases in between. Germline V gene sequence: CDR1 SGHTA, CDR2 FQGNSA. CDR3 DNA sequence: TGTGCCAGCACCACTTCGCGACAAGCGAACACCGGGGAGCTGTTTTTT. Amino acids: CASTTSRQANTGELFF.

V usage is TRBV7-2 and J usage is TRBJ2-1, with 7 bases matching TRBD2. V shed 3 bases and J 9 bases; nucleotides not matched to a gene: 11. Per germline, CDR1 SGHTA and CDR2 FQGNSA. This CDR3 spans 15 amino acids. The CDR3 bases are TGTGCCAGCAGCTTTGATTCGAAGCGGGGTGGTGAGCAGTTCTTC. As protein: CASSFDSKRGGEQFF.

In DNA form, the CDR3 reads TGCAGCGGATGGACCGGCTCTGGAAACACCATATATTTT. This gives the protein CSGWTGSGNTIYF. This chain connects TRBV29-1 to TRBJ1-3; D ambiguous. V was shortened by 7 bases and J by 0 bases, with 10 bases between the two germline ends. The CDR3 has 13 amino acids. Germline-derived CDR1 and CDR2 are SQVTM and ANQGSEA.

V is TRBV5-4 and J is TRBJ2-1, with 7 bases lining up with TRBD1. With 3 bases clipped from V and 4 bases from J, the junction kept 4 bases outside the gene matches. Per the germline V gene, CDR1 is SGHNT and CDR2 is YYREEE (reference sequence). The CDR3 totals 14 residues. CDR3 region: CASSSGQTYNEQFF. DNA of the CDR3: TGTGCCAGCAGCTCGGGACAGACTTACAATGAGCAGTTCTTC. Complete variable domain (other parts from reference TRBV5-4 and TRBJ2-1): ETGVTQSPTHLIKTRGQQVTLRCSSQSGHNTVSWYQQALGQGPQFIFQYYREEENGRGNFPPRFSGLQFPNYSSELNVNALELDDSALYLCASSSGQTYNEQFFGPGTRLTVL.

The V call is TRBV6-6, the J call TRBJ2-3; 10 bases are shared with TRBD2. The CDR3 spans 15 residues. The junction had 6 bases not matched to a gene; V was cut back by 7 bases and J by 2 bases. Germline V lookup: CDR1 MNHNY, CDR2 SVGAGI (reference sequence). CDR3 protein: CASTLAGGLTDTQYF. Here the CDR3 DNA reads TGTGCCAGCACCTTAGCGGGGGGACTCACAGATACGCAGTATTTT.

The V call is TRBV28, the J call TRBJ1-2, with 9 bases aligning to TRBD1. This CDR3 spans 14 amino acids. The trim removed 6 bases at V and 4 bases at J, leaving 6 bases unmatched. Looked up from germline, CDR1 is MDHEN and CDR2 is SYDVKM. The CDR3 DNA is TGTGCCAGCAGAGGACAGGGGAACGTCTATGGCTACACCTTC. It is translated as CASRGQGNVYGYTF.

This clone was counted a few times. J is TRBJ1-1 and V is TRBV30; D gene unclear. The CDR3 covers 12 residues. In germline, CDR1 is GTSNPN, CDR2 SVGIG (reference sequence). Between the trimmed V and J ends, which lost 0 bases and 11 bases, there was a span of 13 bases. The CDR3 here is CAWSVFRNRAFF. Here the CDR3 DNA reads TGTGCCTGGAGTGTATTCCGCAACCGGGCTTTCTTT.

This chain joins TRBV7-2 and TRBJ1-6; D remains ambiguous. Germline values: CDR1 SGHTA, CDR2 FQGNSA. The CDR3 has 15 amino acids. Between the trimmed V and J ends, which lost 5 bases and 0 bases, there was a span of 8 bases. The CDR3 here is CASSKGFSYNSPLHF. The CDR3 nucleotides are TGTGCCAGCAGCAAGGGTTTCTCCTATAATTCACCCCTCCACTTT.

This chain connects TRBV6-5 to TRBJ1-1, with D tentatively TRBD1 (6 bases). The CDR3 contains 14 residues. Trimming stripped 6 bases from V and 1 base from J, with 12 bases between. Germline CDR1 reads MNHEY; CDR2 reads SVGAGI. The CDR3 protein is CASSPGDENTEAFF. In nucleotides, the CDR3 is TGTGCCAGCAGCCCAGGGGATGAGAACACTGAAGCTTTCTTT.

The CDR3: CASSVSPARETQYF. Written as DNA, the CDR3 is TGTGCCAGCAGTGTATCCCCAGCGAGGGAGACCCAGTACTTC. The V and J genes are TRBV2 and TRBJ2-5; D is unresolved. CDR1 SNHLY and CDR2 FYNNEI come from the germline V gene. Trimming pared 4 bases from V and 5 bases from J, leaving 14 bases between. The CDR3 totals 14 residues.

This rearrangement joins TRBV11-2 to TRBJ2-3; maybe TRBD2 (5 bases). V was cut by 1 base and J by 2 bases, with 16 bases left in between. Germline V gene lookup returns CDR1 SGHAT and CDR2 FQNNGV. CDR3 length: 17 amino acids. CDR3 bases: TGTGCCAGCAGCTTAGCGGGTCGGGGTTATCCCACAGATACGCAGTATTTT. Translated: CASSLAGRGYPTDTQYF.

This clone was counted between two and nine times. The sample carries other DNA sequences with the same CDR3. This chain uses TRBV5-1 with TRBJ1-1; no clear D. CDR3 length: 13 residues. V dropped 2 bases and J dropped 1 base, with 6 bases sitting between them. Germline assignment: CDR1 SGHRS and CDR2 YFSETQ. In DNA form, the CDR3 reads TGCGCCAGCAGCTTTTCAGGGAACACTGAAGCTTTCTTT. Translated, it gives CASSFSGNTEAFF.

V usage is TRBV19 and J usage is TRBJ1-2; perhaps TRBD1 as D (5 bases). Trimming removed 1 base at V and 3 bases at J, with 12 bases between. This CDR3 contains 15 residues. Germline V gene lookup returns CDR1 LNHDA and CDR2 SQIVND (reference sequence). The CDR3 spells CASSIGGSSDYGYTF. The CDR3 DNA is TGTGCCAGTAGTATAGGGGGCAGCTCGGACTATGGCTACACCTTC.

The genes are TRBV6-6 and TRBJ1-6; TRBD1 might be the D (5 bases). The V gene's germline CDR1 is MNHNY and CDR2 SVGAGI (reference sequence). V lost 7 bases, J lost 7 bases, and 11 bases lay in between. The CDR3 covers 13 residues. CDR3 sequence: CASTIDRNSPLHF. For the CDR3, the DNA is TGTGCCAGCACTATAGACAGAAATTCACCCCTCCACTTT.

The V call is TRBV12-5, the J call TRBJ1-5; D not resolved. Deletions cut 3 bases from V and 4 bases from J, with 13 bases between. CDR3 size: 15 residues. Germline V gene data show CDR1 as LGHNT and CDR2 as FRNRAP. The CDR3 region has the DNA TGTGCTAGTGGTTTTCAGAACAGCCGTAATCAGCCCCAGCATTTT. Protein: CASGFQNSRNQPQHF. Full variable domain (missing parts from reference TRBV12-5 and TRBJ1-5): DARVTQTPRHKVTEMGQEVTMRCQPILGHNTVFWYRQTMMQGLELLAYFRNRAPLDDSGMPKDRFSAEMPDATLATLKIQPSEPRDSAVYFCASGFQNSRNQPQHFGDGTRLSIL.

The gene calls are TRBV19 and TRBJ2-7, with D maybe TRBD2 (6 bases). The CDR3 runs 15 residues. From germline, CDR1 is LNHDA and CDR2 SQIVND (reference sequence). Trimming removed 6 bases from V and 2 bases from J, with 17 bases in between. The CDR3 DNA sequence: TGTGCCAGTAGGATGGGACTTTCCGACACCTACGAGCAGTACTTC. This codes for CASRMGLSDTYEQYF.

The CDR3 DNA sequence: TGTGCCAGCAGTTCCCAGACACAATTCTCCTACGAGCAGTACTTC. It codes for CASSSQTQFSYEQYF. The chain joins TRBV6-6 to TRBJ2-7; D uncertain. From germline, CDR1 is MNHNY and CDR2 SVGAGI (reference sequence). The CDR3 is 15 residues long. Trimming took 4 bases from V and 0 from J, leaving 13 bases between them.